This T cell receptor beta chain derives from a study of tumor and adjacent non-tumor tissue in lung cancer. The overall study: Aged roughly 31 to 80 years, patients included fewer than 11 men and roughly 5 women with stage I to III disease.

A modified ARM-PCR protocol with three rounds of nested PCR amplified TCRbeta. TCRdb reanalysed the multiplex PCR reads using MiXCR and keeps one entry per CDR3 protein. The table includes about 110,000 distinct CDR3 sequences, 62% detected once. Germline V lookup: CDR1 LNHDA, CDR2 SQIVND (reference sequence). The trim removed 9 bases at V and 4 bases at J, leaving 10 bases unmatched. The length of the CDR3 is 15 residues. No cell sorting was done before RNA was extracted from the tissue. More than 3 cm separated this lung sample from the edge of the tumor. The material sequenced was distant non-tumor lung tissue. The sequence came from a man aged 60 to 75 with non-small cell lung cancer. The chain recombines TRBV19 with TRBJ1-5, with 9 positions matching TRBD1. The CDR3 DNA is TGTGCCAGCCAGGAGGAGGACAGGGGAAATCAGCCCCAGCATTTT. Translating it yields CASQEEDRGNQPQHF.